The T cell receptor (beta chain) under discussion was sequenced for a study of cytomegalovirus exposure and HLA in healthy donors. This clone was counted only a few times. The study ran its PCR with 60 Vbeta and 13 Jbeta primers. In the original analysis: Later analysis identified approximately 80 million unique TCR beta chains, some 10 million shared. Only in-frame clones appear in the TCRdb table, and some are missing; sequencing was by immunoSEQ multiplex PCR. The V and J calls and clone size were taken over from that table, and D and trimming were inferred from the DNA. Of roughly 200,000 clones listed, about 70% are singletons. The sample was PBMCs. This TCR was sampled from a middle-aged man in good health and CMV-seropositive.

The CDR3 spells CASRGLAGGTYEQYF. The CDR3 DNA sequence: TGTGCCAGCAGGGGACTAGCGGGGGGTACCTACGAGCAGTACTTC. The chain recombines TRBV6-5 with TRBJ2-7, with 15 bases fitting TRBD2. The germline gives CDR1 MNHEY, CDR2 SVGAGI. This CDR3 region has 15 residues. The V and J ends lost 6 bases and 2 bases, in that order; junction bases with no gene match: 2.